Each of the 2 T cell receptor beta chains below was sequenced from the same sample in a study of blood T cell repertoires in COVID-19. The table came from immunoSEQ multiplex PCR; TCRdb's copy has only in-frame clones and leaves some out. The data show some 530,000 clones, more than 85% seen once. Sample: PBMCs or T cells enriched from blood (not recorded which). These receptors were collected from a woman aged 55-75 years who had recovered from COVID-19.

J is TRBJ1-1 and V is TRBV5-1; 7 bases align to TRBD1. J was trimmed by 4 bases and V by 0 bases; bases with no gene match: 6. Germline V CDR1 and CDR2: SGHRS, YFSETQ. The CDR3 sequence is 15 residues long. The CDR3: CASSLESGGGTEAFF. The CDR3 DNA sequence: TGCGCCAGCAGCTTGGAGTCAGGGGGTGGCACTGAAGCTTTCTTT.

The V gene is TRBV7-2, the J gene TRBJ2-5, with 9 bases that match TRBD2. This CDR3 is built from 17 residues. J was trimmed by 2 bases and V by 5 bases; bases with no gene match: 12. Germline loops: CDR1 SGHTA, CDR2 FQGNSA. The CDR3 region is CASSPHYSGGPQETQYF. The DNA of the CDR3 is TGTGCCAGCAGCCCCCACTATAGCGGGGGCCCTCAAGAGACCCAGTACTTC.